These 13 T cell receptor beta chains originate from one sample sequenced in a study of early T cells in non-severe SARS-CoV-2 infection. One entry per CDR3 protein results from TCRdb running MiXCR on the 5' RACE reads. The sample carries about 58,000 distinct CDR3 sequences, about 8% recorded once. The specimen sequenced was whole blood. Receptors were obtained from an adult who was a healthcare worker with PCR-confirmed SARS-CoV-2 infection or an uninfected control (not recorded which).

The sample holds many counts of this clonotype. The rearrangement links TRBV10-3 to TRBJ1-6; D is ambiguous. The germline V gene has CDR1 ENHRY and CDR2 SYGVKD. The germline V and J ends were trimmed by 6 bases and 7 bases, with 7 bases remaining between them. The CDR3 is made up of 12 amino acids. DNA for the CDR3: TGTGCCATCAGGGAGGTGAATTCACCCCTCCACTTT. This translates into CAIREVNSPLHF.

This clonotype occurred a few times. The rearrangement uses TRBV5-1 and TRBJ2-7; 7 bases are a match to TRBD2. J was trimmed by 2 bases and V by 7 bases; bases with no gene match: 6. In germline, CDR1 is SGHRS, CDR2 YFSETQ. This CDR3 is 13 amino acids long. CDR3 bases: TGCGCCAGCGGTTCTAGCGGTCCCTACGAGCAGTACTTC. This encodes CASGSSGPYEQYF.

The chain is built from TRBV20-1 and TRBJ2-5, with D perhaps assigned TRBD1 or TRBD2 (5 bases each). CDR3 length: 13 amino acids. The V gene lost 3 bases and the J gene lost 1 base, with 9 bases spanning the gap. From germline, CDR1 is DFQATT and CDR2 SNEGSKA (reference sequence). In DNA form, the CDR3 reads TGCAGTGCTAGTCGGGACGTCCAAGAGACCCAGTACTTC. The encoded protein is CSASRDVQETQYF.

The table lists this clonotype with a few counts. The chain joins TRBV5-1 to TRBJ2-3; D uncertain. CDR3 length equals 15 residues. The V and J ends lost 0 bases and 0 bases respectively, with 8 bases between them. Germline assignment: CDR1 SGHRS and CDR2 YFSETQ. The chain's CDR3 is CASSLAYGSTDTQYF. CDR3 coding DNA: TGCGCCAGCAGCTTGGCCTACGGTAGCACAGATACGCAGTATTTT. Based on the CDR3 plus reference TRBV5-1 and TRBJ2-3, the full variable domain is KAGVTQTPRYLIKTRGQQVTLSCSPISGHRSVSWYQQTPGQGLQFLFEYFSETQRNKGNFPGRFSGRQFSNSRSEMNVSTLELGDSALYLCASSLAYGSTDTQYFGPGTRLTVL.

The J gene is TRBJ2-1, the V gene TRBV19; D is perhaps TRBD2 (6 bases). Germline CDR1 and CDR2: LNHDA and SQIVND (reference sequence). There are 15 residues in the CDR3. Trimming cost V 5 bases and J 7 bases, with 18 bases left between them. CDR3 in DNA: TGTGCCAGTAGTCCCCTCGAGGAGGGCTGGAATGAGCAGTTCTTC. Amino acids: CASSPLEEGWNEQFF.

This clonotype was seen ten or more times. The rearrangement links TRBV6-1 to TRBJ2-7, with TRBD1 matching 8 bases. Trimming took 6 bases from V and 4 from J; bases not matched to a gene: 5. CDR1 is MNHNS and CDR2 is SASEGT in the germline V gene. This CDR3 is 13 amino acids long. The chain's CDR3 is CASRGDRLYEQYF. The CDR3 coding sequence is TGTGCCAGCAGAGGGGACAGGTTGTACGAGCAGTACTTC.

This clonotype ranks as medium-sized (0.01 to 0.1%). The chain carries TRBV9 and TRBJ2-7; 7 bases align to TRBD2. CDR3 length equals 14 residues. With 4 bases clipped from V and 7 bases from J, the junction kept 11 bases outside the gene matches. From germline, CDR1 is SGDLS and CDR2 YYNGEE. CDR3 residues: CASSPRAGVSEQYF. The CDR3 bases are TGTGCCAGCAGCCCCCGGGCGGGAGTTTCGGAGCAGTACTTC.

Ten or more counts support this clonotype. The CDR3 DNA is TGTGCCAGCAGCTTGGGTAGGGGCTCGGTGAACACTGAAGCTTTCTTT. This translates into CASSLGRGSVNTEAFF. The rearrangement links TRBV5-6 to TRBJ1-1; possibly TRBD1 for D (5 bases). Trimming shortened V by 0 bases and J by 0 bases, and 12 bases separated the two germline ends. CDR3 size: 16 residues. CDR1 and CDR2 (germline): SGHDT, YYEEEE.

V usage is TRBV24-1 and J usage is TRBJ1-5; D perhaps matches TRBD1 (5 bases). The CDR3 length is 16 residues. Germline values: CDR1 KGHDR, CDR2 SFDVKD. V was shortened by 7 bases and J by 2 bases, with 17 bases between the two germline ends. CDR3 sequence: CATSGAGGGGNQPQHF. The CDR3 coding sequence is TGTGCCACCAGCGGCGCGGGGGGTGGTGGCAATCAGCCCCAGCATTTT.

This chain links TRBV18 with TRBJ2-5; 10 bases line up with TRBD2. The CDR3 spans 15 residues. Trimming removed 3 bases from V and 2 bases from J; junction bases left unmatched: 3. Germline lookup yields CDR1 KGHSH and CDR2 LQKENI. The CDR3 sequence is CASSPVAGGQETQYF. CDR3 bases: TGTGCCAGCTCACCCGTAGCGGGAGGACAAGAGACCCAGTACTTC.

This clonotype came up many times. The chain uses TRBV28 and TRBJ2-6; D remains unclear. Trimming shortened V by 7 bases and J by 2 bases, and 12 bases separated the two germline ends. CDR3 length: 15 amino acids. Germline CDR1 and CDR2: MDHEN and SYDVKM. The CDR3 nucleotides are TGTGCCAGCACACTGACCAAAGCTGGGGCCAACGTCCTGACTTTC. It codes for CASTLTKAGANVLTF.

This clonotype has ten or more counts. The rearrangement links TRBV7-2 to TRBJ2-1; a possible D gene is TRBD2 (5 bases). The germline V gene encodes CDR1 SGHTA and CDR2 FQGNSA. The ends were cut back, 1 base at V and 9 bases at J, with 13 bases in the middle. The CDR3 length is 14 residues. CDR3 region: CASSLEPGSGEQFF. The DNA of the CDR3 is TGTGCCAGCAGCTTAGAACCGGGGTCGGGTGAGCAGTTCTTC. The whole variable domain, remainder taken from reference TRBV7-2 and TRBJ2-1, is GAGVSQSPSNKVTEKGKDVELRCDPISGHTALYWYRQSLGQGLEFLIYFQGNSAPDKSGLPSDRFSAERTGGSVSTLTIQRTQQEDSAVYLCASSLEPGSGEQFFGPGTRLTVL.

This clonotype came up a few times. The J gene is TRBJ2-7, the V gene TRBV10-3; 10 bases match TRBD1. V gave up 2 bases and J gave up 4 bases; unmatched junction bases: 2. Germline V gene data show CDR1 as ENHRY and CDR2 as SYGVKD. CDR3 size: 14 residues. The CDR3: CAISERGQGYEQYF. CDR3 DNA sequence: TGTGCCATCAGTGAGCGGGGACAGGGGTACGAGCAGTACTTC.